A selection of T cell receptor beta chains follows, all from one sample in a study of blood T cells in healthy people across ages. MiXCR, run by TCRdb on the 5' RACE reads, gives a single entry per CDR3 protein. The sample gives roughly 800,000 distinct CDR3 sequences, roughly 64% of which show up once; around 22% is in the top ten. Sequenced material: blood. The receptors here all came from a man aged 25-45 years in good health. CDR3s include the opening cysteine and the closing phenylalanine or tryptophan. The D gene is left open where the match is weak. Only part of the rows carry a size: once, few, many, or a class if the clone is expanded.

cdr3_nt | cdr3_aa | v_call | d_call | clone_size | j_call
TGTGCCAGCAGTGGGGGCCTAGGAGAGACCCAGTTCTTC | CASSGGLGETQFF | TRBV6-2/TRBV6-3 | - | - | TRBJ2-1
TGTGCCAGCAGCTTAGTAGGGTCAAGGTTGGACGAGCAGTACTTC | CASSLVGSRLDEQYF | TRBV7-2 | - | - | TRBJ2-7
TGTGCCAGCAGCTTGAGAGCAGGGCCCACTGAAGCTTTCTTT | CASSLRAGPTEAFF | TRBV7-2 | - | few | TRBJ1-1
TGTGCCAGCAGTCTCTCTCTCTACGAGCAGTACTTC | CASSLSLYEQYF | TRBV7-2 | - | many | TRBJ2-7
TGCAGTGCTTATAGCGGGGATGGGGGCGAGCAGTACTTC | CSAYSGDGGEQYF | TRBV20-1 | TRBD2 | few | TRBJ2-7
TGTGCCAGCAATAGAATCTCGGGACAGGGCGACGAGCAGTACTTC | CASNRISGQGDEQYF | TRBV2 | TRBD1 | - | TRBJ2-7
TGCAGCGCGGCTACTAGCGGGAGGGCCCAGGGGCAGTTCTTC | CSAATSGRAQGQFF | TRBV29-1 | TRBD2 | few | TRBJ2-1
TGCAGCGTTGAAAGAGTTAACTATGGCTACACCTTC | CSVERVNYGYTF | TRBV29-1 | - | few | TRBJ1-2
TGCGCCAGCTCATGGGGACTGCCCAACAATGAGCAGTTCTTC | CASSWGLPNNEQFF | TRBV4-1 | - | - | TRBJ2-1
TGCGCCAGCAGCCAAGTTGGGGGACGGAGGGCCGAAGGTGAGCAGTTCTTC | CASSQVGGRRAEGEQFF | TRBV4-1 | - | - | TRBJ2-1
TGCAGCGCCCGGGACAGGGGGCTGGAGGGCTACACCTTC | CSARDRGLEGYTF | TRBV29-1 | TRBD1 | - | TRBJ1-2
TGTGCCAGCAGTAGATACGGGACAGCTCTTTCTGGGGCCAACGTCCTGACTTTC | CASSRYGTALSGANVLTF | TRBV2 | TRBD1 | - | TRBJ2-6
TGTGCCAGCAGCTTAAACGACGGACCTCAAGAGACCCAGTACTTC | CASSLNDGPQETQYF | TRBV7-3 | - | few | TRBJ2-5
TGCGCCAGCAGCTCCGGAGCAGGGGGGACAAGATCAGAGACCCAGTACTTC | CASSSGAGGTRSETQYF | TRBV5-1 | - | - | TRBJ2-5
TGTGCCAGCAGCGTAGATGCCCGGCCCGATACGCAGTATTTT | CASSVDARPDTQYF | TRBV9 | - | - | TRBJ2-3